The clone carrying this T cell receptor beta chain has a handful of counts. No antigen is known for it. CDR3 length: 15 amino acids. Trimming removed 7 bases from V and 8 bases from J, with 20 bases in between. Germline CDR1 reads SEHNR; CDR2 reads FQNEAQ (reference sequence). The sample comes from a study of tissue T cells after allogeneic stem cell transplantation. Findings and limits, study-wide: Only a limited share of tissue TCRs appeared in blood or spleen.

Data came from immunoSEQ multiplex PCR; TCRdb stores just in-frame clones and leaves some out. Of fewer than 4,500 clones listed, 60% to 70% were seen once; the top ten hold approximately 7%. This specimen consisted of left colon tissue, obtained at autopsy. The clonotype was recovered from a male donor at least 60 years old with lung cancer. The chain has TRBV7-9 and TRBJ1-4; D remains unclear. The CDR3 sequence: CASINSYMQREKLFF. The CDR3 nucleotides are TGTGCCAGCATCAATTCCTACATGCAACGCGAAAAACTGTTTTTT. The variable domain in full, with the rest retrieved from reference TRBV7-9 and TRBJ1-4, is DTGVSQNPRHKITKRGQNVTFRCDPISEHNRLYWYRQTLGQGPEFLTYFQNEAQLEKSRLLSDRFSAERPKGSFSTLEIQRTEQGDSAMYLCASINSYMQREKLFFGSGTQLSVL.